Below are 11 T cell receptor beta chains sequenced from a single sample in a study of shared clonotypes between healthy human individuals. Measured with immunoSEQ multiplex PCR; TCRdb has only the in-frame clones, and not every one. The repertoire includes 2 million or so clones, 95% of them detected once, and 0.1% to 0.15% sits in the top ten. The sequencing sample was made of naive CD4+ T cells sorted from blood. Subset meaning: CD45RA+ positively selected. Source of these receptors: a man younger than 35 in good health.

The CDR3 nucleotides read TGTGCCATCAGTGAGTTTGTCTATGGCTACACCTTC. It is translated as CAISEFVYGYTF. The V gene is TRBV10-3, the J gene TRBJ1-2; no reliable D call. V was cut by 1 base and J by 4 bases, with 4 bases left in between. Germline values: CDR1 ENHRY, CDR2 SYGVKD. This CDR3 is built from 12 residues.

The V call is TRBV6-1, the J call TRBJ2-1; 8 bases are a match to TRBD1. V dropped 4 bases and J dropped 2; count of bases not matched to a gene: 4. Looked up from germline, CDR1 is MNHNS and CDR2 is SASEGT. There are 15 residues in the CDR3. As DNA, the CDR3 is TGTGCCAGCAGTGCCCGGGACAGGACCTACAATGAGCAGTTCTTC. This gives the protein CASSARDRTYNEQFF.

This chain links TRBV7-2 with TRBJ2-5; D call uncertain. Trimming took 5 bases from V and 2 from J, leaving 18 bases between them. CDR3 length equals 16 residues. CDR1 and CDR2 from the germline V gene are SGHTA and FQGNSA. This CDR3 reads CASSRGFGSIQETQYF. CDR3 coding DNA: TGTGCCAGCAGCCGTGGGTTCGGTAGCATTCAAGAGACCCAGTACTTC.

The chain joins TRBV5-1 to TRBJ2-7, with 8 bases matching TRBD1. The CDR3 has 19 amino acids. CDR1 SGHRS and CDR2 YFSETQ come from the germline V gene. Trimming removed 1 base from V and 1 base from J; junction bases left unmatched: 16. CDR3 nucleotide sequence: TGCGCCAGCAGCTTGATCGGGACAGGCGGTCCCCAGACGTCCTACGAGCAGTACTTC. The encoded protein is CASSLIGTGGPQTSYEQYF.

The table lists this clone with a count of one. Other DNA sequences in the sample encode the same CDR3. V and J are TRBV7-2 and TRBJ2-7, with 7 bases fitting TRBD1. Germline assignment: CDR1 SGHTA and CDR2 FQGNSA. The CDR3 extends over 13 amino acids. Trimming took 8 bases from V and 3 from J; bases not matched to a gene: 7. The CDR3 DNA reads as TGTGCCAGCGCACGTGGGGACAGCTACGAGCAGTACTTC. Residues: CASARGDSYEQYF.

This clone showed up just once. The chain recombines TRBV5-1 with TRBJ2-2; D may match TRBD1 or TRBD2 (5 bases each). The CDR3 has 13 residues. The germline V gene encodes CDR1 SGHRS and CDR2 YFSETQ. V gave up 0 bases and J gave up 9 bases, with 9 bases separating them. The CDR3 reads CASSLEGERELFF. The CDR3 DNA reads as TGCGCCAGCAGCTTGGAAGGGGAGAGGGAGCTGTTTTTT.

This clone was observed a single time. The chain recombines TRBV6-5 with TRBJ2-5, with D tentatively TRBD1 or TRBD2 (5 bases each). The CDR3 spans 13 residues. Trimming took off 6 bases at V and 3 bases at J, with 11 bases between the two ends. The germline gives CDR1 MNHEY, CDR2 SVGAGI. In nucleotides, the CDR3 is TGTGCCAGCAGCAGGGACGGGGAAGAGACCCAGTACTTC. The encoded protein is CASSRDGEETQYF.

This clone was recorded only once. The rearrangement links TRBV28 to TRBJ2-7, with D possibly TRBD2 on 6 matching bases. This CDR3 comprises 16 residues. Germline CDR1 reads MDHEN; CDR2 reads SYDVKM. V gave up 5 bases and J gave up 5 bases, with 22 bases separating them. CDR3 protein: CASSPHGSTGIDEQYF. CDR3 bases: TGTGCCAGCAGTCCCCACGGGAGCACAGGTATCGACGAGCAGTACTTC. Full variable domain (remainder filled in from reference TRBV28 and TRBJ2-7): DVKVTQSSRYLVKRTGEKVFLECVQDMDHENMFWYRQDPGLGLRLIYFSYDVKMKEKGDIPEGYSVSREKKERFSLILESASTNQTSMYLCASSPHGSTGIDEQYFGPGTRLTVT.

This sequence joins TRBV7-9 and TRBJ2-7; D may be TRBD1 (5 bases). The V gene's germline CDR1 is SEHNR and CDR2 FQNEAQ (reference sequence). V lost 1 base, J lost 5 bases, and 15 bases lay in between. The CDR3 has 15 residues. CDR3 sequence: CASSLGEGAFDEQYF. The CDR3 DNA is TGTGCCAGCAGCTTAGGTGAAGGGGCCTTCGACGAGCAGTACTTC.

This chain uses TRBV27 with TRBJ2-1; D possibly corresponds to TRBD2 (5 bases). Trimming shortened V by 0 bases and J by 1 base, and 13 bases separated the two germline ends. This CDR3 region has 17 residues. Germline CDR1 MNHEY, CDR2 SMNVEV (reference sequence). The CDR3 loop reads CASSLSGEARSYNEQFF. In DNA, the CDR3 is TGTGCCAGCAGTTTATCGGGAGAGGCGAGGTCCTACAATGAGCAGTTCTTC.

The chain carries TRBV28 and TRBJ1-4; 7 nucleotides align to TRBD1. CDR3 length equals 16 residues. From germline, CDR1 is MDHEN and CDR2 SYDVKM. With V trimmed by 5 bases and J by 5 bases, 11 bases remained unmatched. CDR3 region: CASSLVGEGANEKLFF. The CDR3 nucleotides are TGTGCCAGCAGTCTCGTCGGGGAGGGGGCGAATGAAAAACTGTTTTTT. The whole variable domain, remainder taken from reference TRBV28 and TRBJ1-4, is DVKVTQSSRYLVKRTGEKVFLECVQDMDHENMFWYRQDPGLGLRLIYFSYDVKMKEKGDIPEGYSVSREKKERFSLILESASTNQTSMYLCASSLVGEGANEKLFFGSGTQLSVL.